These T cell receptor beta chains were read from a single sample in a study of identical twins. Via MiXCR, TCRdb re-called the 5' RACE reads, giving one row per CDR3 protein. The table includes 450,000 to 500,000 distinct CDR3 sequences, roughly an eighth detected once. The sample was also linked to a second study, of yellow fever vaccine responses in identical twins.

The specimen was CD4+ T cells sorted from blood. All receptors derive from a woman younger than 30 in good health. CDR3s include the opening cysteine and the closing phenylalanine or tryptophan. The D gene is left open where the match is weak. Only some rows state a clone size, as once, few, many or a class for expanded clones.

d_call	v_call	clone_size	j_call	cdr3_aa	cdr3_nt
TRBD2	TRBV29-1	NA	TRBJ2-4	CSVGGGKNIQYF	TGCAGCGTGGGGGGGGGCAAAAACATTCAGTACTTC
NA	TRBV6-5	NA	TRBJ2-5	CASSYRPRGPQETQYF	TGTGCCAGCAGTTACAGGCCTCGCGGACCCCAAGAGACCCAGTACTTC
TRBD2	TRBV4-2	few	TRBJ2-7	CASSQEILAGTYEQYF	TGTGCCAGCAGCCAAGAGATACTAGCGGGAACCTACGAGCAGTACTTC
TRBD1	TRBV13	few	TRBJ2-7	CASSPAFFSPNNRDRRLTYEQYF	TGTGCCAGCAGCCCCGCCTTCTTTTCGCCAAACAACCGGGACAGAAGATTGACCTACGAGCAGTACTTC
TRBD2	TRBV10-3	NA	TRBJ2-7	CAISEAGTSGRNEQYF	TGTGCCATCAGCGAGGCCGGGACTAGCGGGAGGAACGAGCAGTACTTC
NA	TRBV12-3/TRBV12-4	many	TRBJ2-3	CASSLGPGADTQYF	TGTGCCAGCAGTTTAGGCCCGGGGGCAGATACGCAGTATTTT
NA	TRBV12-3/TRBV12-4	many	TRBJ1-2	CASSRGYGYTF	TGTGCCAGCAGCCGCGGCTATGGCTACACCTTC
NA	TRBV5-6	many	TRBJ1-5	CASSLGQRTDQPQHF	TGTGCCAGCAGCTTGGGGCAGCGGACGGATCAGCCCCAGCATTTT
NA	TRBV3-1	few	TRBJ2-2	CASSTQGPGELFF	TGTGCCAGCAGCACACAGGGTCCCGGGGAGCTGTTTTTT
TRBD2	TRBV27	NA	TRBJ2-7	CASSVGTRGVQYF	TGTGCCAGCAGTGTAGGGACTAGGGGTGTGCAGTACTTC
TRBD2	TRBV30	NA	TRBJ2-1	CAWRVSGGPREQFF	TGTGCCTGGAGGGTCTCGGGGGGGCCGAGGGAGCAGTTCTTC
NA	TRBV20-1	NA	TRBJ2-2	CSASRSQNTGELFF	TGCAGTGCTAGTCGGTCCCAGAACACCGGGGAGCTGTTTTTT
TRBD2	TRBV7-2	NA	TRBJ2-3	CASSARGGPMDTQYF	TGTGCCAGCAGCGCCCGGGGGGGCCCCATGGATACGCAGTATTTT
NA	TRBV7-8	few	TRBJ1-5	CASSLGTIEPPQHF	TGTGCCAGCAGCTTAGGGACTATTGAGCCGCCCCAGCATTTT
TRBD1	TRBV6-1	NA	TRBJ2-1	CASRKTGFSSGNEQFF	TGTGCCAGTAGGAAGACAGGGTTTAGTTCAGGCAATGAGCAGTTCTTC
NA	TRBV15	few	TRBJ2-1	CATSRDLAANEQFF	TGTGCCACCAGCAGAGATCTAGCAGCCAATGAGCAGTTCTTC
TRBD2	TRBV10-3	NA	TRBJ2-2	CAIRPTSGPGELFF	TGTGCCATCAGGCCGACTAGCGGCCCCGGGGAGCTGTTTTTT